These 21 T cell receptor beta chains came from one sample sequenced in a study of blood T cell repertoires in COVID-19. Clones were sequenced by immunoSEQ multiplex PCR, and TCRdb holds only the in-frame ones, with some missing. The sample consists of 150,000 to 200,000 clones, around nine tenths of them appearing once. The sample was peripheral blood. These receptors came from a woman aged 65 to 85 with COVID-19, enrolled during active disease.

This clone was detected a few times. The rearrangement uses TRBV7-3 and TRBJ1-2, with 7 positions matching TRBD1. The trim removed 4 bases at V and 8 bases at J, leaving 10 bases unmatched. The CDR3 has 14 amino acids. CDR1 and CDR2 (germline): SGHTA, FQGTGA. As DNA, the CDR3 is TGTGCCAGCAGCTCCGGGACAGACCGGATCGGCTACACCTTC. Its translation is CASSSGTDRIGYTF.

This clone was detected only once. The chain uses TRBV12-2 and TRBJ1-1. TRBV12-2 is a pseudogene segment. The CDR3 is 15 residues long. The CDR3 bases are TGTGCAAGTCGCTTCTGTAGTGAGAGGGCCGAACGAGCTTTCTTT. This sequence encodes CASRFCSERAERAFF.

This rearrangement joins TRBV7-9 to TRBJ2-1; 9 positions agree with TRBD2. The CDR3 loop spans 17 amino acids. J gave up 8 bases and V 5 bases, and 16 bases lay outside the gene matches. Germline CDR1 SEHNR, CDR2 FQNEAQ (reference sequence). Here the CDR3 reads CASSPQLAGPGGHEQFF. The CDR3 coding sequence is TGTGCCAGCAGCCCGCAACTAGCGGGTCCCGGCGGGCATGAGCAGTTCTTC.

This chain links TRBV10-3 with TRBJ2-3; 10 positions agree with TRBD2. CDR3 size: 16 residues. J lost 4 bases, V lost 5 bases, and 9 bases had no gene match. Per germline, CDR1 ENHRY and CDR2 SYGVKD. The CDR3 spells CAISQVSLAGADTQYF. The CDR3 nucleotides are TGTGCCATCAGTCAAGTTTCGCTAGCGGGAGCAGATACGCAGTATTTT.

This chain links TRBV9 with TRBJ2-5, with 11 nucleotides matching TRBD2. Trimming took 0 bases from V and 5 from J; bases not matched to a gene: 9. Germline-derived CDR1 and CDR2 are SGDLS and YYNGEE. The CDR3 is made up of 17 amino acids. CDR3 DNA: TGTGCCAGCAGCGTAGGCCTAGCGGGAGGTTGGAGGGAGACCCAGTACTTC. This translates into CASSVGLAGGWRETQYF.

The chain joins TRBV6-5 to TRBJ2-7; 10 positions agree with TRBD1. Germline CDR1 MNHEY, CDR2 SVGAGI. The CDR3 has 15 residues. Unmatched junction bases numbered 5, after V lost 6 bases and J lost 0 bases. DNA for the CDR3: TGTGCCAGCAGAAGGACAGGGGGAAGCTCCTACGAGCAGTACTTC. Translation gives CASRRTGGSSYEQYF.

The CDR3 spells CSASSGSLRNTQYF. The CDR3 DNA reads as TGCAGTGCTAGTAGCGGGAGTTTAAGAAATACGCAGTATTTT. V usage is TRBV20-1 and J usage is TRBJ2-3; 9 bases map to TRBD2. With 3 bases clipped from V and 7 bases from J, the junction kept 8 bases outside the gene matches. CDR3 size: 14 residues. Germline V gives CDR1 DFQATT, CDR2 SNEGSKA (reference sequence).

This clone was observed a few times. CDR3 amino acids: CASRQQGSYGYTF. The CDR3 DNA follows: TGTGCCAGCAGACAACAGGGTAGCTATGGCTACACCTTC. The V and J genes are TRBV5-4 and TRBJ1-2; D is possibly TRBD1 (6 bases). The CDR3 contains 13 residues. In germline, CDR1 is SGHNT, CDR2 YYREEE (reference sequence). V dropped 5 bases and J dropped 4 bases, with 12 bases sitting between them.

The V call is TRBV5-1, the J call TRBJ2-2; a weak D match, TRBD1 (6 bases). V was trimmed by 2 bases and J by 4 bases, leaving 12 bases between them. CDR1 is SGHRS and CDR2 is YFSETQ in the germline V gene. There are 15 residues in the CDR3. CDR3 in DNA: TGCGCCAGCAGCTTAGGGACATTATCCACCGGGGAGCTGTTTTTT. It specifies CASSLGTLSTGELFF. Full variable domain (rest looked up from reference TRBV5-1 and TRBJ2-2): KAGVTQTPRYLIKTRGQQVTLSCSPISGHRSVSWYQQTPGQGLQFLFEYFSETQRNKGNFPGRFSGRQFSNSRSEMNVSTLELGDSALYLCASSLGTLSTGELFFGEGSRLTVL.

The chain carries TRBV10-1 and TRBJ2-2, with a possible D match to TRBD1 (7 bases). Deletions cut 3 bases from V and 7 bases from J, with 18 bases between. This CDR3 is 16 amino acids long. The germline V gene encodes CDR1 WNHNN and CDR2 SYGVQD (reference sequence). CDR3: CASSDGGLRQGGELFF. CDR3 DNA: TGCGCCAGCAGTGATGGGGGGCTGAGACAGGGCGGGGAGCTGTTTTTT.

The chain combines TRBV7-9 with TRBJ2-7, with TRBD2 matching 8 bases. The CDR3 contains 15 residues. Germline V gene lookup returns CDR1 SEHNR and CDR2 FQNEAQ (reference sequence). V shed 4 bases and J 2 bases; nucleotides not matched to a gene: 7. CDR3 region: CASSSIAGGAYEQYF. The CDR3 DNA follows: TGTGCCAGCAGCTCCATCGCGGGAGGAGCCTACGAGCAGTACTTC.

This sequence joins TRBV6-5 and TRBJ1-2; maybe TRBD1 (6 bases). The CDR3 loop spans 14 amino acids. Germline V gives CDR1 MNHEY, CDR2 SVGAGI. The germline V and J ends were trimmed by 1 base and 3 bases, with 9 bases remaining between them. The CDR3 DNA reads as TGTGCCAGCAGTTACTTATCAGGGGACTATGGCTACACCTTC. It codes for CASSYLSGDYGYTF.

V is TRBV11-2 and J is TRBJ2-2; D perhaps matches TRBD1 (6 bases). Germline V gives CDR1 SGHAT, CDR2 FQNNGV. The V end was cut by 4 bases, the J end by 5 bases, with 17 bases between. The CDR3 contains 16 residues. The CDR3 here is CASSSDRRGRTGELFF. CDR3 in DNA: TGTGCCAGCAGCTCCGATCGCAGGGGAAGGACCGGGGAGCTGTTTTTT.

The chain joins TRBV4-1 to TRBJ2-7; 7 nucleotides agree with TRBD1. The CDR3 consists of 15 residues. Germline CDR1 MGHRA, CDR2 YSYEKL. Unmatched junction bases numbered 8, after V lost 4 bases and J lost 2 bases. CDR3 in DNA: TGCGCCAGCAGCCTTTCCGGGACAGCACCCTACGAGCAGTACTTC. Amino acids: CASSLSGTAPYEQYF.

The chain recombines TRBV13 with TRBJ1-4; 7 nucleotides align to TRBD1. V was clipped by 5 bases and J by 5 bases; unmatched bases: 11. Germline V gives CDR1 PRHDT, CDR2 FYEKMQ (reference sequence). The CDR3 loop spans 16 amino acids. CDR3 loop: CASSATYGTENEKLFF. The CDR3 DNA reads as TGTGCCAGCAGCGCTACCTACGGGACAGAAAATGAAAAACTGTTTTTT. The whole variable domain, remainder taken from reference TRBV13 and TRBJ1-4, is AAGVIQSPRHLIKEKRETATLKCYPIPRHDTVYWYQQGPGQDPQFLISFYEKMQSDKGSIPDRFSAQQFSDYHSELNMSSLELGDSALYFCASSATYGTENEKLFFGSGTQLSVL.

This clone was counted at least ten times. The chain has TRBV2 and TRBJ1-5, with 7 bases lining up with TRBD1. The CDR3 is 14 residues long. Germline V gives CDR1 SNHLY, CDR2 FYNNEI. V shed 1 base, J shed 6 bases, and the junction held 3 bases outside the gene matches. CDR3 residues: CASSEGQGGQPQHF. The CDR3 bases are TGTGCCAGCAGTGAAGGACAGGGTGGTCAGCCCCAGCATTTT.

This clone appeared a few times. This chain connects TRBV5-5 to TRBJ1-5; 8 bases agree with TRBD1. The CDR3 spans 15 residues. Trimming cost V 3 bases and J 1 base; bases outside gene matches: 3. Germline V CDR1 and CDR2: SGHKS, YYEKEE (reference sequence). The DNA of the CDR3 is TGTGCCAGCAGCTGGACAGGGAGAAGCAATCAGCCCCAGCATTTT. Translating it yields CASSWTGRSNQPQHF.

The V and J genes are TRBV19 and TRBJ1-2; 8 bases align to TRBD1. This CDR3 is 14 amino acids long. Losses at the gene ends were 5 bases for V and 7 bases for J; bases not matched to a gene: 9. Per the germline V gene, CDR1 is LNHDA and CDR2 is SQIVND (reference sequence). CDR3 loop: CASSPRTGPSGYTF. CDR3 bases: TGTGCCAGTAGTCCCCGGACAGGGCCCAGTGGCTACACCTTC.

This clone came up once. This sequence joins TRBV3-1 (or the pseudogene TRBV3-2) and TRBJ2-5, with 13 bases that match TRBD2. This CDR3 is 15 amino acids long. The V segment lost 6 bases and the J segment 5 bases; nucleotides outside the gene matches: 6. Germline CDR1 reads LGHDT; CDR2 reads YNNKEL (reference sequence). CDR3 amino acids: CASSMTSGRYETQYF. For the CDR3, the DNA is TGTGCCAGCAGTATGACTAGCGGGAGGTATGAGACCCAGTACTTC.

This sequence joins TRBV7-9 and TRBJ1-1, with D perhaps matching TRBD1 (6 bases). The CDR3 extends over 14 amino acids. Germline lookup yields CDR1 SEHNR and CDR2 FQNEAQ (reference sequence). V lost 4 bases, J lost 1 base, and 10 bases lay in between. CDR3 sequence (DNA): TGTGCCAGCAGCTCCCCGGACAGGAACACTGAAGCTTTCTTT. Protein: CASSSPDRNTEAFF.

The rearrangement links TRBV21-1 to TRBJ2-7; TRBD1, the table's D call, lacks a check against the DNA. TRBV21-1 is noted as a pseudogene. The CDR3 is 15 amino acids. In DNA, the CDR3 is TGTGCCAGCAGCGCAGGGACAGGGACTTCCTACGAGCAGTACTTC. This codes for CASSAGTGTSYEQYF.